This is a list of T cell receptor beta chains from one sample in a study of identical twins. One entry per CDR3 protein, called by TCRdb with MiXCR from the 5' RACE reads. The sample records about 890,000 distinct CDR3 sequences, roughly an eighth being singletons. Separately, the same data were catalogued under a study of yellow fever vaccine responses in identical twins.

Sequenced sample: PBMCs. These receptors originate from a woman aged 18-29 years in good health. Both conserved end residues are part of each CDR3. The D gene is left open where the match is weak. A clone size is listed for some rows: how often the clone was seen (once, few, many), or a class if it is expanded.

V	size	J	D	DNA	CDR3
TRBV12-3/TRBV12-4	once	TRBJ2-1	TRBD2	TGTGCCAGCAGAGCGACTAGCGGGGGGGCCGATGAGCAGTTCTTC	CASRATSGGADEQFF
TRBV15	few	TRBJ2-1	.	TGTGCCACCTCAGGGGGGGGCGGGACAAATGCCTACAATGAGCAGTTCTTC	CATSGGGGTNAYNEQFF
TRBV20-1	.	TRBJ2-1	.	TGCAGTGCGATCCGGCCAGGGCAGACCAATGAGCAGTTCTTC	CSAIRPGQTNEQFF
TRBV5-1	many	TRBJ2-7	TRBD2	TGCGCCAGCAGACCTGGGACTAGCTTATCCCACGAGCAGTACTTC	CASRPGTSLSHEQYF
TRBV7-2	many	TRBJ2-1	TRBD2	TGTGCCAGCAGCTTTACTAGCGGGAGGAATGTGCGAGAGCAGTTCTTC	CASSFTSGRNVREQFF
TRBV12-3/TRBV12-4	many	TRBJ1-5	.	TGTGCCAGCAGTGGCAGGCTGGGCAATCAGCCCCAGCATTTT	CASSGRLGNQPQHF
TRBV7-6	.	TRBJ1-6	.	TGTGCCAGCAGCCTCGTGGGGGTACCACCCCTCCACTTT	CASSLVGVPPLHF
TRBV3-1	.	TRBJ2-1	TRBD2	TGTGCCAGCAGACCCTCCCCAGCGGGACTCTGGCATGAGCAGTTCTTC	CASRPSPAGLWHEQFF
TRBV5-8	few	TRBJ1-1	TRBD1	TGTGCCAGCAGCGCGACTGACAGGGTTGAAGCTTTCTTT	CASSATDRVEAFF
TRBV5-1	.	TRBJ2-1	.	TGCGCCAGCAGCTTGGAGTATACCACGGGCTACAATGAGCAGTTCTTC	CASSLEYTTGYNEQFF
TRBV5-1	few	TRBJ2-7	.	TGCGCCAGCAGCTTGTTTTGGGGGCAGCAGAGCGAGCAGTACTTC	CASSLFWGQQSEQYF